This TCR beta chain is drawn from a study of blood T cell repertoires in COVID-19. Study-level information: PBMCs, B-cell-depleted T cells, or T cells were the source of the cDNA or gDNA that made up the material.

Original processing methods: Reference gene primers were amplified, and this amplification served to estimate nucleated cell counts. Some clones are missing from TCRdb's copy, which holds only in-frame ones; the method was immunoSEQ multiplex PCR. The DNA gave D and trimming, while V, J and clone size come from that table. The sample carries approximately 300,000 clones, 85% recorded once. The CDR3 extends over 13 amino acids. Trimming removed 0 bases from V and 10 bases from J, with 10 bases in between. The germline V gene encodes CDR1 GTSNPN and CDR2 SVGIG (reference sequence). Individuals aged roughly 18 to 95 years were recruited from roughly 23 US areas.

The receptor's source is a woman aged 25 to 45 who had been exposed to COVID-19. The V call is TRBV30, the J call TRBJ1-6, with D possibly being TRBD1 (6 bases). Sequencing input: PBMCs or T cells enriched from blood (not recorded which). CDR3 amino acids: CAWSVYGQSPLHF. CDR3 sequence (DNA): TGTGCCTGGAGTGTATATGGACAGTCACCCCTCCACTTT.